The 5 T cell receptor beta chains in this list originate from one sample, sequenced in a study of blood T cell repertoires in COVID-19. This table comes from immunoSEQ multiplex PCR, and its TCRdb copy is limited to in-frame clones, with some not included. The sample holds 150,000 to 200,000 clones; 70% to 80% are singletons and the top ten take 15% to 20%. Material for sequencing was PBMCs or T cells enriched from blood (not recorded which). Source of these receptors: a woman in her fifties or sixties who had recovered from COVID-19.

V gene TRBV5-1 combines with J gene TRBJ2-5, with 8 bases aligning to TRBD1. The CDR3 consists of 15 residues. Germline CDR1 and CDR2: SGHRS and YFSETQ. Trimming cost V 3 bases and J 4 bases; bases outside gene matches: 8. The CDR3 spells CASSSSGGNSETQYF. In DNA, the CDR3 is TGCGCCAGCAGCTCGTCAGGGGGCAATTCAGAGACCCAGTACTTC.

The chain is built from TRBV9 and TRBJ1-1; D unclear. Germline CDR1 and CDR2: SGDLS and YYNGEE. Deletions cut 0 bases from V and 1 base from J, with 10 bases between. The CDR3 has 15 amino acids. The CDR3 DNA is TGTGCCAGCAGCGTAGGGCGGCGGCAGAACACTGAAGCTTTCTTT. This codes for CASSVGRRQNTEAFF.

The rearrangement uses TRBV5-1 and TRBJ2-2; the match to TRBD1 covers 7 bases. CDR3 length equals 14 residues. The junction had 6 bases not matched to a gene; V was cut back by 4 bases and J by 6 bases. The germline gives CDR1 SGHRS, CDR2 YFSETQ. The chain's CDR3 is CASSIGQAPGELFF. In DNA, the CDR3 is TGCGCCAGCAGCATCGGACAGGCACCCGGGGAGCTGTTTTTT. The whole variable domain, filled in from reference TRBV5-1 and TRBJ2-2, reads KAGVTQTPRYLIKTRGQQVTLSCSPISGHRSVSWYQQTPGQGLQFLFEYFSETQRNKGNFPGRFSGRQFSNSRSEMNVSTLELGDSALYLCASSIGQAPGELFFGEGSRLTVL.

V gene TRBV12-5 combines with J gene TRBJ2-3; D might be TRBD1 (6 bases). Germline V gives CDR1 LGHNT, CDR2 FRNRAP. Trimming removed 0 bases from V and 6 bases from J, with 22 bases in between. The CDR3 contains 18 residues. The CDR3 DNA is TGTGCTAGTGGTTTGGTAACGAGGGGGAAAGCCAACAAGGATACGCAGTATTTT. It encodes CASGLVTRGKANKDTQYF. Supplemented by reference TRBV12-5 and TRBJ2-3, the full variable domain reads DARVTQTPRHKVTEMGQEVTMRCQPILGHNTVFWYRQTMMQGLELLAYFRNRAPLDDSGMPKDRFSAEMPDATLATLKIQPSEPRDSAVYFCASGLVTRGKANKDTQYFGPGTRLTVL.

The chain joins TRBV5-6 to TRBJ2-7; 7 positions agree with TRBD1. This CDR3 spans 14 amino acids. Germline V gene lookup returns CDR1 SGHDT and CDR2 YYEEEE. J lost 3 bases, V lost 5 bases, and 8 bases had no gene match. The DNA of the CDR3 is TGTGCCAGCAGTAAACAGGGGTTATACTACGAGCAGTACTTC. Protein product: CASSKQGLYYEQYF.